This entry concerns a single T cell receptor beta chain. Antigen specificity is unknown. With random hexamers, reverse transcription was performed on about 0.5 to 1 ug of RNA. Across 54 Vbeta and 13 Jbeta, TCR beta CDR3 was amplified with immunoSEQ multiplex PCR. Using its own MiXCR run on the immunoSEQ multiplex PCR reads, TCRdb lists one record per CDR3 protein. The sample shows 330,000 or so distinct CDR3 sequences, approximately 91% of them seen only once. TCR beta from blood CD8+ and CD4+ T cells was sequenced. Each multiple sclerosis control was a treatment-naive patient with relapsing-remitting disease that was either stable or active. This specimen belongs to a study of CD8 T cells in Susac syndrome. Whole-study findings and limits: That the number of individuals in its TCR sequencing and HLA analysis was relatively small was acknowledged by the study.

V shed 6 bases and J 7 bases; nucleotides not matched to a gene: 11. The CDR3 runs 15 residues. The TCR sequence derives from a human donor with multiple sclerosis. Sequenced: CD8+ T cells from PBMCs. This chain uses TRBV23-1 with TRBJ1-5; TRBD1 aligns across 8 bases. TRBV23-1 falls under the ORF class, with uncertain function. The CDR3 DNA reads TGCGCCAGCAGGAACCGGGACAGGACGAACCAGCCCCAGCATTTT. Encoded protein: CASRNRDRTNQPQHF.